This is a list of T cell receptor beta chains from one sample in a study of T-cell reconstitution after alpha-beta-depleted transplantation in children. MiXCR, run by TCRdb on the PCR reads, gives a single entry per CDR3 protein. The sample lists under 850,000 distinct CDR3 sequences, approximately 14% occurring once. The source material was PBMCs, sampled before TCRalphabeta/CD19-depleted stem cell transplant. Receptors were obtained from a girl aged 2 to 9 with congenital amegakaryocytic thrombocytopenia, due to receive a stem cell transplant. CDR3s include the opening cysteine and the closing phenylalanine or tryptophan. The order of the fields is D gene, J gene, clone size, V gene, CDR3 DNA, CDR3 protein. The D gene is left open where the match is weak. Where a row states a size, it is once, few, many or the class of an expanded clone; other rows omit it.

. TRBJ1-1 . TRBV7-8 TGTGCCAGCAGCTTAGATCCCTCCGGGGCCGCGAGCACTGAAGCTTTCTTT CASSLDPSGAASTEAFF
. TRBJ2-1 . TRBV18 TGTGCCAGCTCAAGAGGGAACCCCTACAATGAGCAGTTCTTC CASSRGNPYNEQFF
. TRBJ2-2 many TRBV10-3 TGTGCCATCCGAAACGGGGGCGCCGGGGAGCTGTTTTTT CAIRNGGAGELFF
. TRBJ2-5 . TRBV20-1 TGCAGTGCTCGACCACAAGAGACCCAGTACTTC CSARPQETQYF
. TRBJ2-7 many TRBV29-1 TGCAGCGTTGTACTATCAGCGTCCTACGAGCAGTACTTC CSVVLSASYEQYF
TRBD1 TRBJ1-1 many TRBV29-1 TGCAGCGATAGGACAGGGATGGGGGCTTTCTTT CSDRTGMGAFF
TRBD1 TRBJ2-1 many TRBV29-1 TGCAGCGTGGGGACAGGGAAGGTGAATGAGCAGTTCTTC CSVGTGKVNEQFF
. TRBJ2-1 many TRBV7-9 TGTGCCAGCAGCACGAAATTTCGGGATGCAGATGAGCAGTTCTTC CASSTKFRDADEQFF
TRBD1 TRBJ1-1 many TRBV5-1 TGCGCCAGCAGCTTAAGGACAGGGACCACTGAAGCTTTCTTT CASSLRTGTTEAFF
TRBD2 TRBJ2-7 . TRBV7-6 TGTGCCAGCAGCTTAGGTTCCCCGCGGGAGTTTTTCGACGAGCAGTACTTC CASSLGSPREFFDEQYF
. TRBJ1-1 few TRBV3-1 TGTGCCAGCAGTCCACTTTTGTCAACTTTGGGGAACACTGAAGCTTTCTTT CASSPLLSTLGNTEAFF
TRBD1 TRBJ2-7 . TRBV11-2 TGTGCCAGCAGCGAGGTTGACAGGGGTTACGAGCAGTACTTC CASSEVDRGYEQYF
TRBD2 TRBJ2-1 many TRBV12-5 TGTGCTAGTGGTTTGGCTAGGGACTACCTTGGGATTGAGCAGTTCTTC CASGLARDYLGIEQFF
TRBD1 TRBJ1-2 . TRBV7-9 TGTGCCAGCAGCCTTTCCGGGACAGACTATGGCTACACCTTC CASSLSGTDYGYTF
TRBD1 TRBJ2-7 many TRBV12-3/TRBV12-4 TGTGCCAGCAGTAAACAGGGGCTGACCTACGAGCAGTACTTC CASSKQGLTYEQYF
. TRBJ2-4 few TRBV28 TGTGCCAGCAGGGGGGGTCTAGCCAAAAACATTCAGTACTTC CASRGGLAKNIQYF
TRBD1 TRBJ1-2 many TRBV9 TGTGCCAGCAGCGCTACCCGAGGGGGCGGGAATGGCTACACCTTC CASSATRGGGNGYTF